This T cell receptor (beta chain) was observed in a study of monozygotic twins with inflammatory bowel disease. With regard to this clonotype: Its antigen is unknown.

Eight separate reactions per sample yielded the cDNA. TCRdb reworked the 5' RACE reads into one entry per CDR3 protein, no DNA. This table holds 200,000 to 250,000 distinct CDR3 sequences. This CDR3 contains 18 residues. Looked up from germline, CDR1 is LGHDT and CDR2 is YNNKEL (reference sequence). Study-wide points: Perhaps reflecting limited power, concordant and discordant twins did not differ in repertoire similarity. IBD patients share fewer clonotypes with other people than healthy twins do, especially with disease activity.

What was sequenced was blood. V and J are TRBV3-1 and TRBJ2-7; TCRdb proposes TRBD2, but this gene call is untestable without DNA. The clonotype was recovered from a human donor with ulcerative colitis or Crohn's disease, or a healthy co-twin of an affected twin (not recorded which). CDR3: CASSLRLAGASTSYEQYF.